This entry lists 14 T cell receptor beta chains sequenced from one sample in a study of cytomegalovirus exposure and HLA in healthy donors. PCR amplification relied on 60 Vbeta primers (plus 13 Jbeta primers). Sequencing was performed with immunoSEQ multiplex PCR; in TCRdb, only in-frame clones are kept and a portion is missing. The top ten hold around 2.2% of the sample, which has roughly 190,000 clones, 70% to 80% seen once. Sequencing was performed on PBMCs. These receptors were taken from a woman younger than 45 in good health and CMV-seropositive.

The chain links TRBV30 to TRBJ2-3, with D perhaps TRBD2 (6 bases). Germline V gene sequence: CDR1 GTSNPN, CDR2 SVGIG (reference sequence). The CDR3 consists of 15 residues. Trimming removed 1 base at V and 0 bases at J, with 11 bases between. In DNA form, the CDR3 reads TGTGCCTGGAGTGAACTAGCATCTAGCACAGATACGCAGTATTTT. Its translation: CAWSELASSTDTQYF.

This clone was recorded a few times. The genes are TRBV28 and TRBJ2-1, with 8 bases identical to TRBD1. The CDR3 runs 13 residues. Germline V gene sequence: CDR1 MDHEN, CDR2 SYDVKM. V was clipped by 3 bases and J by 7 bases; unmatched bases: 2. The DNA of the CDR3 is TGTGCCAGCAGTTTTGACAGGGGTAATGAGCAGTTCTTC. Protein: CASSFDRGNEQFF. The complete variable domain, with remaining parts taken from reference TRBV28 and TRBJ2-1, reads DVKVTQSSRYLVKRTGEKVFLECVQDMDHENMFWYRQDPGLGLRLIYFSYDVKMKEKGDIPEGYSVSREKKERFSLILESASTNQTSMYLCASSFDRGNEQFFGPGTRLTVL.

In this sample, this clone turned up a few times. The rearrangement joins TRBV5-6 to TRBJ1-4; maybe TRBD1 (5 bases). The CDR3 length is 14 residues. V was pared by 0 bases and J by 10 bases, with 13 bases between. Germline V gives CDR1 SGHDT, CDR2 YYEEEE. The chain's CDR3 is CASSLVQVGGKLFF. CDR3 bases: TGTGCCAGCAGCTTGGTACAGGTCGGGGGAAAACTGTTTTTT.

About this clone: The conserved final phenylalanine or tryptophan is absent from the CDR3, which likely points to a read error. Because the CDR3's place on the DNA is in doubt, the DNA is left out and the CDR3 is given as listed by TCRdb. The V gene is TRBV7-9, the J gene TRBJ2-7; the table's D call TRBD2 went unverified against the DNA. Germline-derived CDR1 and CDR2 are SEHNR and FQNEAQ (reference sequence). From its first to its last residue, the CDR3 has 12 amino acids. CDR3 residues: CASSLSFGRRSL.

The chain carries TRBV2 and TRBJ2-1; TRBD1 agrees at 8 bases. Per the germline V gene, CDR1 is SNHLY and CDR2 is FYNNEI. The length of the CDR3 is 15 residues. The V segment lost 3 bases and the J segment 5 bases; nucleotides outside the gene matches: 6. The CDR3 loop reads CASSERTGKNNEQFF. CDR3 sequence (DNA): TGTGCCAGCAGTGAGAGGACAGGGAAGAACAATGAGCAGTTCTTC.

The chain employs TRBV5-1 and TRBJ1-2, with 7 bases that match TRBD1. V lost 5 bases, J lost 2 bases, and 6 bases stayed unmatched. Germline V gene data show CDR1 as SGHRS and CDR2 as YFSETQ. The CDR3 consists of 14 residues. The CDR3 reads CASRHDRANYGYTF. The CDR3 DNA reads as TGCGCCAGCAGGCATGACAGGGCGAACTATGGCTACACCTTC.

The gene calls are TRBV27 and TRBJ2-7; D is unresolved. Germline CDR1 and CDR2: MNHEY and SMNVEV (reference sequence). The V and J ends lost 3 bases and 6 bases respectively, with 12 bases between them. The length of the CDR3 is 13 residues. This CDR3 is CASSFSQHGEQYF. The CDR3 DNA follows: TGTGCCAGCAGTTTTTCGCAACATGGCGAGCAGTACTTC.

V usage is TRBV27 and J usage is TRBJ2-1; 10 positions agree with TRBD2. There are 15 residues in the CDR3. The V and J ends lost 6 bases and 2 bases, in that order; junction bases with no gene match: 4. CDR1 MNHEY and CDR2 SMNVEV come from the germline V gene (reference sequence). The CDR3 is CASRNSGGPYNEQFF. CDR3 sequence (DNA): TGTGCCAGCAGAAATAGCGGGGGGCCCTACAATGAGCAGTTCTTC.

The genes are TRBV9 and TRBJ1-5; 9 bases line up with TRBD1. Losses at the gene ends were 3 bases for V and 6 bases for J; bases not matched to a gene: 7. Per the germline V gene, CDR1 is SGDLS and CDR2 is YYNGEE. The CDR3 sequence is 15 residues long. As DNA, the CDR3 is TGTGCCAGCAGCGCCGGGACAGGGCTGGGTCAGCCCCAGCATTTT. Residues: CASSAGTGLGQPQHF.

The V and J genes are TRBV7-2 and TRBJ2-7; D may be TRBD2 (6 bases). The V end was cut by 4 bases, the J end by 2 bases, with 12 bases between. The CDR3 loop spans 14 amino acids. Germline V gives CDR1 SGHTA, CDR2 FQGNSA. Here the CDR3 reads CASSSVTGAYEQYF. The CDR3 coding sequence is TGTGCCAGCAGCTCTGTCACGGGGGCCTACGAGCAGTACTTC.

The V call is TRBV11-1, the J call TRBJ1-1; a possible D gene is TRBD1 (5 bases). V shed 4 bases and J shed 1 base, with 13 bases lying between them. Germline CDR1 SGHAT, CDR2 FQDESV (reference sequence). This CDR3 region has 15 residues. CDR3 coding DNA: TGTGCCAGCAGCTCGCAGGGCTTGGGGAACACTGAAGCTTTCTTT. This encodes CASSSQGLGNTEAFF.

CDR3 coding DNA: TGTGCCAGCGGCGAGATAGGACAGGGGGCCGTCGACTATGGCTACACCTTC. Translated: CASGEIGQGAVDYGYTF. The V and J genes are TRBV7-2 and TRBJ1-2; 11 nucleotides agree with TRBD1. With 8 bases clipped from V and 3 bases from J, the junction kept 14 bases outside the gene matches. Germline values: CDR1 SGHTA, CDR2 FQGNSA. The CDR3 contains 17 residues.

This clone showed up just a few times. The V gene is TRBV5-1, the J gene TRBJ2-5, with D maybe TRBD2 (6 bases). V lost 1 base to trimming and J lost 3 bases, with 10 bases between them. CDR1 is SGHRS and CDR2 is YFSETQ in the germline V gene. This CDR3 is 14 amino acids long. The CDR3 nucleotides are TGCGCCAGCAGCTTGCAGGGACTCGAAGAGACCCAGTACTTC. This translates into CASSLQGLEETQYF. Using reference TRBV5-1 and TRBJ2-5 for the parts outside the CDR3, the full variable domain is KAGVTQTPRYLIKTRGQQVTLSCSPISGHRSVSWYQQTPGQGLQFLFEYFSETQRNKGNFPGRFSGRQFSNSRSEMNVSTLELGDSALYLCASSLQGLEETQYFGPGTRLLVL.

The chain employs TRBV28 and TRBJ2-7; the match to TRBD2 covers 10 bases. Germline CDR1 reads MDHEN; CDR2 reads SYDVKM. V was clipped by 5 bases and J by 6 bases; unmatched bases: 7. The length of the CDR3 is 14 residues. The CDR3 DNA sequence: TGTGCCAGCAGTATCCCTAGGACTAGCGGCGAGCAGTACTTC. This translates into CASSIPRTSGEQYF.